Listed here are 17 T cell receptor beta chains from one sample, sequenced in a study of tumor T cells in aggressive B-cell lymphoma. The data were produced by immunoSEQ multiplex PCR, yet TCRdb's version contains in-frame clones alone and is incomplete. The table records several thousand clones, 90% to 95% of them present only once. Sequences were obtained from tumor tissue. The receptors originated from an adult with diffuse large B cell lymphoma.

This CDR3 is CASSLTGGGGQPQHF. The DNA for the CDR3 is TGTGCCAGCAGTTTAACAGGGGGCGGTGGTCAGCCCCAGCATTTT. The V gene is TRBV2, the J gene TRBJ1-5; 9 bases are shared with TRBD1. Germline CDR1 reads SNHLY; CDR2 reads FYNNEI. V lost 5 bases and J lost 6; bases outside the gene matches: 8. CDR3 length: 15 residues.

This clone was picked up one time. The CDR3 nucleotides read TGTGCCAGCAAGTCGGACAGGGGGCCCCAAGAGACCCAGTACTTC. Encoded protein: CASKSDRGPQETQYF. The rearrangement links TRBV28 to TRBJ2-5; TRBD1 aligns across 11 bases. CDR3 size: 15 residues. With 7 bases clipped from V and 1 base from J, the junction kept 5 bases outside the gene matches. CDR1 and CDR2 from the germline V gene are MDHEN and SYDVKM. Full variable domain (missing parts from reference TRBV28 and TRBJ2-5): DVKVTQSSRYLVKRTGEKVFLECVQDMDHENMFWYRQDPGLGLRLIYFSYDVKMKEKGDIPEGYSVSREKKERFSLILESASTNQTSMYLCASKSDRGPQETQYFGPGTRLLVL.

The chain combines TRBV7-9 with TRBJ2-5; tentative D call: TRBD1 (5 bases). V dropped 5 bases and J dropped 0 bases, with 13 bases sitting between them. The CDR3 spans 15 residues. From germline, CDR1 is SEHNR and CDR2 FQNEAQ (reference sequence). The CDR3 loop is CASSPRQPYQETQYF. CDR3 DNA: TGTGCCAGCAGCCCCCGACAGCCGTACCAAGAGACCCAGTACTTC. The whole variable domain, filled in from reference TRBV7-9 and TRBJ2-5, reads DTGVSQNPRHKITKRGQNVTFRCDPISEHNRLYWYRQTLGQGPEFLTYFQNEAQLEKSRLLSDRFSAERPKGSFSTLEIQRTEQGDSAMYLCASSPRQPYQETQYFGPGTRLLVL.

The CDR3, as DNA: TGTGCCAGCACCCGACTAGCGGGGTACAATGAGCAGTTCTTC. Translation: CASTRLAGYNEQFF. This rearrangement joins TRBV27 to TRBJ2-1; 11 positions agree with TRBD2. Losses at the gene ends were 7 bases for V and 4 bases for J; bases not matched to a gene: 3. This CDR3 has 14 amino acids. Germline V gives CDR1 MNHEY, CDR2 SMNVEV (reference sequence).

This sequence joins TRBV18 and TRBJ2-3, with a possible D match to TRBD1 (5 bases). V was trimmed by 6 bases and J by 8 bases, leaving 12 bases between them. The CDR3 has 12 amino acids. Germline CDR1 and CDR2: KGHSH and LQKENI. The CDR3: CASSPLQGTQYF. DNA of the CDR3: TGTGCCAGCTCCCCCCTCCAGGGTACGCAGTATTTT.

V and J are TRBV5-1 and TRBJ1-5; D may be TRBD1 (6 bases). CDR1 SGHRS and CDR2 YFSETQ come from the germline V gene. Deletions cut 0 bases from V and 0 bases from J, with 10 bases between. The CDR3 runs 16 residues. The CDR3 is CASSLGSDSSNQPQHF. As DNA, the CDR3 is TGCGCCAGCAGCTTGGGTTCGGACAGTAGCAATCAGCCCCAGCATTTT.

The gene calls are TRBV29-1 and TRBJ1-1; D uncertain. The germline gives CDR1 SQVTM, CDR2 ANQGSEA. The CDR3 sequence is 14 residues long. Trimming cost V 1 base and J 3 bases, with 12 bases left between them. CDR3 nucleotides: TGCAGCGTTGAAGGGTTCCGGGAAGACACTGAAGCTTTCTTT. Translating it yields CSVEGFREDTEAFF.

This rearrangement joins TRBV7-3 to TRBJ2-4; tentatively, D is TRBD1 (6 bases). The germline V and J ends were trimmed by 3 bases and 8 bases, with 14 bases remaining between them. The CDR3 extends over 14 amino acids. Germline values: CDR1 SGHTA, CDR2 FQGTGA. DNA for the CDR3: TGTGCCAGCAGCTTCCTAGGACCAGGGGACATTCAGTACTTC. This gives the protein CASSFLGPGDIQYF.

The genes are TRBV5-4 and TRBJ2-5; D may be TRBD1 (5 bases). The CDR3 extends over 14 amino acids. V was shortened by 3 bases and J by 1 base, with 10 bases between the two germline ends. Per germline, CDR1 SGHNT and CDR2 YYREEE (reference sequence). The CDR3 is CASSSRQTQETQYF. CDR3 nucleotide sequence: TGTGCCAGCAGCTCCAGACAGACCCAAGAGACCCAGTACTTC.

The V and J genes are TRBV18 and TRBJ2-7; 10 nucleotides align to TRBD1. The CDR3 length is 14 residues. With V trimmed by 5 bases and J by 4 bases, 5 bases remained unmatched. Germline values: CDR1 KGHSH, CDR2 LQKENI. This CDR3 reads CASSAGQGIYEQYF. CDR3 nucleotide sequence: TGTGCCAGCTCAGCGGGACAGGGGATTTACGAGCAGTACTTC. Supplemented by reference TRBV18 and TRBJ2-7, the full variable domain reads NAGVMQNPRHLVRRRGQEARLRCSPMKGHSHVYWYRQLPEEGLKFMVYLQKENIIDESGMPKERFSAEFPKEGPSILRIQQVVRGDSAAYFCASSAGQGIYEQYFGPGTRLTVT.

The J gene is TRBJ1-1, the V gene TRBV30, with 11 bases matching TRBD1. The CDR3 extends over 15 amino acids. The germline gives CDR1 GTSNPN, CDR2 SVGIG (reference sequence). J lost 5 bases, V lost 2 bases, and 7 bases had no gene match. The CDR3 DNA reads as TGTGCCTGGAGTATAGCGGGACAGGGGGAGACTGAAGCTTTCTTT. It is translated as CAWSIAGQGETEAFF.

The J gene is TRBJ1-2, the V gene TRBV21-1; TRBD1 is taken as the D call from the table, unchecked against the DNA. TRBV21-1 is listed as a pseudogene. The CDR3 is 16 amino acids. CDR3 residues: CASSKDRDKKNYGYTF. CDR3 bases: TGTGCCAGCAGCAAAGACCGGGACAAAAAAAACTATGGCTACACCTTC.

This rearrangement joins TRBV29-1 to TRBJ2-3; 13 bases agree with TRBD2. V lost 7 bases to trimming and J lost 1 base; unmatched junction nucleotides: 2. The CDR3 loop spans 14 amino acids. Germline V gene sequence: CDR1 SQVTM, CDR2 ANQGSEA. CDR3 bases: TGCAGCGGACTAGCGGGAGGTCGCACAGATACGCAGTATTTT. Protein product: CSGLAGGRTDTQYF.

The rearrangement uses TRBV28 and TRBJ1-2; the D is unclear. V lost 6 bases and J lost 3, with 8 bases in between. Per the germline V gene, CDR1 is MDHEN and CDR2 is SYDVKM. This CDR3 spans 12 amino acids. CDR3 in amino acids: CASSGRDYGYTF. The CDR3 DNA reads as TGTGCCAGCAGCGGGAGGGACTATGGCTACACCTTC.

The chain couples TRBV27 to TRBJ2-7, with 8 positions matching TRBD1. Trimming at V came to 7 bases and at J to 2 bases, leaving 7 bases not matched to a gene. Germline loops: CDR1 MNHEY, CDR2 SMNVEV (reference sequence). The CDR3 sequence is 14 residues long. The CDR3 DNA reads TGTGCCAGCACGGGGCAGGGGGCCGCCTACGAGCAGTACTTC. Amino acids: CASTGQGAAYEQYF.

In this sample, this clone turned up a few times. The rearrangement joins TRBV7-8 to TRBJ1-2; a weak D match, TRBD1 (5 bases). Germline values: CDR1 SGHVS, CDR2 FQNEAQ. CDR3 size: 14 residues. With 4 bases removed from V and 5 bases from J, the gap between germline ends came to 14 bases. CDR3 in DNA: TGTGCCAGCAGCTCCGGGACTTTGGAATATGGCTACACCTTC. This translates into CASSSGTLEYGYTF.

This chain uses TRBV6-4 with TRBJ2-3, with 12 bases that match TRBD2. The CDR3 has 16 amino acids. Trimming removed 7 bases from V and 5 bases from J; junction bases left unmatched: 10. Germline V gene sequence: CDR1 MRHNA, CDR2 SNTAGT. CDR3 in DNA: TGTGCCAGCACCGGACTAGCGGGGATAATGGGAGATACGCAGTATTTT. It is translated as CASTGLAGIMGDTQYF.